This entry concerns a single T cell receptor (beta chain). This clonotype was counted many times. Its antigen remains unidentified. No clone much larger than this one lies a single base away; base qualities are absent. The TCR beta CDR3 regions were amplified from the RNA transcripts. The TCR CDR3 was subjected to a first round of RT-PCR using the HTBI primer set and the Qiagen OneStep RT-PCR kit. Libraries were constructed in a second round of multiplex PCR, after which size selection and purification were carried out. Sequencing of the libraries was done on an Illumina HiSeq2000 using paired-end 100 bp reads. In the authors' own workflow: SOAPnuke was used to process the raw data, with reads discarded if the reads contained adapters or uncalled bases, had a mean Phred below 15, or lacked an exact constant-primer or identifier match. COPE v1.2.5 was used to merge high-quality paired reads, and clonotypes were defined as unique nucleotide sequences. MiTCR v1.1 was used to align the clonotypes against IMGT TRBV, TRBD and TRBJ reference segments. The analysis included only V-J combinations with a frequency above 0.0001, which together covered 99% to 99.2% of the repertoires. A TCS score was defined as the ratio of F50 (clonal expansion) to E x V (chaos), with BLOSUM62-based TCRdist applied between CDR3 peptides within each V-J. Welch's t-statistics and random forest reduced fewer than 550 V-J features to some 14, which were used in a naive Bayes classifier (R e1071). The similarity between thyroid and blood repertoires was quantified using the Morisita-Horn index. TCRdb itself trimmed the public reads at Q25 with fastp, ran MiXCR and retained productive beta chains. Rows with one shared CDR3 protein collapse into an entry with the most common genes and DNA. The V and J calls and clone size come from TCRdb's table, not from the authors' own analysis. This sample lists about 53,000 distinct CDR3 sequences; roughly 49% were detected once. Of the sample, 9.5% to 15% falls within the top ten clones.

Moderately to severely active disease, a Clinical Activity Score of at least 3, a NOSPECS grade of at least 4, and a duration under 3 months were present in ophthalmopathy patients. Any patient with an uncontrolled infection, another autoimmune disease, pregnancy or lactation was excluded. Diagnoses were based on clinical symptoms, serum thyroxine and TRAb, thyroid ultrasound and orbital computed tomography. Ficoll-Paque density gradient centrifugation was used to isolate PBMCs from around 9.1 ml of fresh peripheral blood. Total RNA was extracted using Trizol reagent, and RNA quality was assessed on an Agilent 2100 Bioanalyzer. The data stem from a study of T cells in Graves' hyperthyroidism and ophthalmopathy (dated by TCRdb to the late 2010s). With regard to the full study: Peripheral blood samples were taken at initial diagnosis, before any treatment was given. TCR V-J signatures able to tell the groups apart were searched for in a discovery cohort of some 97 patients, of whom roughly 42 had Graves' ophthalmopathy and 55 to 65 had stable Graves' hyperthyroidism. Prospective prediction of ophthalmopathy was tested in an independent validation cohort of under 20 hyperthyroidism patients and 17 patients who later progressed to ophthalmopathy. The approximately 95 discovery patients were divided at random into training and test sets in a 7:3 ratio. Thyroid tissue and blood T-cell repertoires from six Graves' hyperthyroidism patients were also compared in the study. After blood sampling, hyperthyroidism patients were treated with methimazole at a starting dose of 30 mg daily, and ophthalmopathy patients were treated with high-dose intravenous methylprednisolone. According to the paper, TCR Vbeta CDR3 sequencing was carried out on approximately 140 peripheral blood samples, which came from over 40 ophthalmopathy, approximately 72 hyperthyroidism and about 17 progressor patients.

V trim: 4 bases; J trim: 7 bases; unmatched bases: 1. The germline V gene (reference sequence) specifies SEHNR as CDR1 and FQNEAQ as CDR2. The CDR3 covers 13 residues, taking in both the cysteine and the phenylalanine. The kept DNA is CDR3 alone, 39 bases in frame from the first base. General findings and caveats noted by the study authors: In cross-validation, a model built on a 13 V-J signature told ophthalmopathy apart from stable hyperthyroidism with roughly 87% sensitivity and about 81% specificity, and in testing the same model reached 80%/75%. In validation, the model predicted progression to ophthalmopathy a median of about 6.5 months before onset, with about 71% sensitivity and roughly 77% specificity. No statistical method was used to fix the sample size in advance, and group allocation was not hidden from the investigators. Most expanded thyroid clonotypes (frequency above 0.001) were also detected in blood, suggesting blood repertoires may reflect thyroid immune responses.

The sequence joins TRBV7-9 to TRBJ1-5; 10 bases in between match TRBD1. Sequencing was done on a sample of blood. The origin of this receptor is a woman in her 30s with Graves' ophthalmopathy. The nucleotides are TGTGCCAGCAGCTGGACAGGGGGGCAGCCCCAGCATTTT. Translation gives CASSWTGGQPQHF.